Shown below are 32 T cell receptor beta chains from a single sample sequenced in a study. TCRdb reanalysed the reads using MiXCR and keeps one entry per CDR3 protein. The sample comprises fewer than 2,000 distinct CDR3 sequences, 25% to 30% of which are singletons, and around 6.2% rests with the top ten. Specimen: CD8+ T cells (not recorded whether cultured). These receptors originate from a female donor.

This sequence joins TRBV19 and TRBJ1-1; D not certain. The germline V gene encodes CDR1 LNHDA and CDR2 SQIVND (reference sequence). There are 11 residues in the CDR3. V was pared by 6 bases and J by 6 bases, with 8 bases between. Here the CDR3 reads CASRSGAEAFF. Written as DNA, the CDR3 is TGTGCCAGTAGGTCGGGCGCTGAAGCTTTCTTT.

As regards this clonotype: The junction does not match germline at one end; this may be a read error. The chain uses TRBV6-1 and TRBJ2-7, with TRBD1 identical over 7 bases. This CDR3 region has 15 residues. Germline CDR1 and CDR2: MNHNS and SASEGT. The CDR3 region has the DNA TGTGCCAGCAGTGAATCGCCGGGGACAGCCTACGATCAGTACTTC. It encodes CASSESPGTAYDQYF.

Relative to its sample, this clonotype is medium-sized. The V gene is TRBV5-6, the J gene TRBJ2-3; D might be TRBD1 (6 bases). This CDR3 has 14 residues. CDR1 is SGHDT and CDR2 is YYEEEE in the germline V gene. The V gene lost 0 bases and the J gene lost 3 bases, with 8 bases spanning the gap. The CDR3 DNA is TGTGCCAGCAGCTTGGCACAGGGAACAGATACGCAGTATTTT. Translating it yields CASSLAQGTDTQYF.

The V and J genes are TRBV6-2 or TRBV6-3 and TRBJ2-1; TRBD1 is a possible D gene (5 bases). V was pared by 5 bases and J by 6 bases, with 8 bases between. This CDR3 is built from 12 residues. Germline V gene lookup returns CDR1 MNHEY and CDR2 SVGEGT. CDR3 bases: TGTGCCAGCAGTGTAGACAGCAATGAGCAGTTCTTC. It is translated as CASSVDSNEQFF.

The V gene is TRBV7-9, the J gene TRBJ2-5; D is unclear. Germline-derived CDR1 and CDR2 are SEHNR and FQNEAQ (reference sequence). The V gene lost 4 bases and the J gene lost 5 bases, with 17 bases spanning the gap. The CDR3 contains 15 residues. The CDR3 nucleotides are TGTGCCAGCAGCTCCCCCACCCTGTCCCAGGAGACCCAGTACTTC. Translating it yields CASSSPTLSQETQYF.

This clonotype was seen more than once but under ten times. This may be a read error: a much more frequent sequence differs by one nucleotide. It is likely a read error, because the conserved phenylalanine at the end of the CDR3 is missing. V is TRBV5-1 and J is TRBJ1-2; a weak D match, TRBD1 (6 bases). From germline, CDR1 is SGHRS and CDR2 YFSETQ. This CDR3 has 14 residues. V dropped 3 bases and J dropped 3 bases, with 12 bases sitting between them. This CDR3 reads CASSSPGQDYGYTL. Written as DNA, the CDR3 is TGCGCCAGCAGCTCGCCGGGACAAGACTATGGCTACACCCTC.

This clonotype was observed a few times. This chain connects TRBV6-2 or TRBV6-3 to TRBJ2-7, with TRBD2 as a possible D gene (5 bases). From germline, CDR1 is MNHEY and CDR2 SVGEGT. This CDR3 spans 14 amino acids. Trimming removed 8 bases from V and 4 bases from J, with 18 bases in between. CDR3 sequence (DNA): TGTGCCAGCCGAAAAGAGGCTAGCCTATACGAGCAGTACTTC. Translation: CASRKEASLYEQYF.

This clonotype was picked up many times. The rearrangement links TRBV30 to TRBJ1-1; D is unclear. V was pared by 1 base and J by 1 base, with 7 bases between. This CDR3 region has 13 residues. Germline V gene sequence: CDR1 GTSNPN, CDR2 SVGIG (reference sequence). In DNA form, the CDR3 reads TGTGCCTGGAGTGAAGACGGGAACACTGAAGCTTTCTTT. Amino acids: CAWSEDGNTEAFF.

This clonotype qualifies as medium-sized. The chain carries TRBV12-3 or TRBV12-4 and TRBJ2-7, with unresolved D. Trimming removed 0 bases at V and 3 bases at J, with 3 bases between. This CDR3 contains 12 residues. CDR3 DNA sequence: TGTGCCAGCAGTTTAGCGCGCTACGAGCAGTACTTC. This gives the protein CASSLARYEQYF.

This chain links TRBV4-3 with TRBJ1-1; no clear D gene. The CDR3 loop spans 15 amino acids. From germline, CDR1 is LGHNA and CDR2 YSLEER. V was trimmed by 4 bases and J by 1 base, leaving 13 bases between them. CDR3 amino acids: CASSLLVGWNTEAFF. CDR3 coding DNA: TGCGCCAGCAGCCTACTAGTCGGCTGGAACACTGAAGCTTTCTTT.

This clonotype is medium-sized in the sample. This chain joins TRBV27 and TRBJ1-4; D remains ambiguous. The V gene lost 0 bases and the J gene lost 8 bases, with 7 bases spanning the gap. Germline values: CDR1 MNHEY, CDR2 SMNVEV (reference sequence). The CDR3 extends over 13 amino acids. The CDR3 loop reads CASSLSMGEKLFF. As DNA, the CDR3 is TGTGCCAGCAGTTTATCGATGGGGGAAAAACTGTTTTTT.

In this sample, this clonotype turned up many times. This chain joins TRBV7-8 and TRBJ2-5, with 8 nucleotides matching TRBD1. J lost 4 bases, V lost 5 bases, and 12 bases had no gene match. CDR1 is SGHVS and CDR2 is FQNEAQ in the germline V gene. CDR3 length equals 16 residues. CDR3: CASSQPDRARGETQYF. Written as DNA, the CDR3 is TGTGCCAGCAGCCAACCGGACAGGGCGAGGGGAGAGACCCAGTACTTC.

In its sample, this clonotype ranks as medium-sized. The chain links TRBV4-2 to TRBJ2-3; 9 bases fit TRBD2. Germline trimming cut 6 bases from V and 0 bases from J; bases unmatched to any gene: 10. The V gene's germline CDR1 is LGHNA and CDR2 YNFKEQ. The CDR3 loop spans 17 amino acids. CDR3 DNA sequence: TGTGCCAGCAGAGGCCTTACTAGCGGGTCCAGCACAGATACGCAGTATTTT. Its translation is CASRGLTSGSSTDTQYF.

This clonotype was recorded once. At one boundary the junction diverges from the germline segment, which might be a read error. This chain connects TRBV6-5 to TRBJ2-2, with a possible D match to TRBD2 (6 bases). The CDR3 extends over 15 amino acids. Germline V gene data show CDR1 as MNHEY and CDR2 as SVGAGI. CDR3 nucleotide sequence: TGTACCAGCAGTTACCAGACGGGGGACGCCGGGGAGCTGTTTTTT. Translation: CTSSYQTGDAGELFF.

Sample share makes this clonotype medium-sized. J is TRBJ2-7 and V is TRBV14, with D unclear. Germline assignment: CDR1 SGHDN and CDR2 FVKESK. CDR3 length: 13 amino acids. The V and J ends lost 2 bases and 1 base respectively, with 6 bases between them. CDR3 residues: CASSQPGSYEQYF. Written as DNA, the CDR3 is TGTGCCAGCAGCCAACCAGGTTCCTACGAGCAGTACTTC.

On this clonotype: A read error may be the cause here, since a much bigger clone is one base away. V usage is TRBV4-3 and J usage is TRBJ1-1; no clear D. CDR1 LGHNA and CDR2 YSLEER come from the germline V gene. This CDR3 contains 15 residues. Trimming took 1 base from V and 4 from J, leaving 13 bases between them. The DNA of the CDR3 is TGCGCCAGCAGCCAAGGTAAAGCGGGAAGCACTGAAGCTTTCTTT. It codes for CASSQGKAGSTEAFF.

By share, this clonotype counts as large. V usage is TRBV24-1 and J usage is TRBJ1-4; perhaps TRBD1 as D (5 bases). Germline V gene sequence: CDR1 KGHDR, CDR2 SFDVKD. This CDR3 spans 18 amino acids. The ends were cut back, 1 base at V and 0 bases at J, with 14 bases in the middle. DNA of the CDR3: TGTGCCACCAGTGATTTAAATACGGGACGGACAACTAATGAAAAACTGTTTTTT. It yields the protein CATSDLNTGRTTNEKLFF.

By share of the sample, this clonotype is medium-sized. The genes are TRBV27 and TRBJ2-1; 8 nucleotides match TRBD1. The CDR3 loop spans 19 amino acids. CDR1 and CDR2 (germline): MNHEY, SMNVEV (reference sequence). Trimming took 2 bases from V and 1 from J; bases not matched to a gene: 13. The CDR3 DNA reads TGTGCCAGCAGTTTACTTTTTTGGACAGGGAACGGGTCCTACAATGAGCAGTTCTTC. Translation: CASSLLFWTGNGSYNEQFF.

Ten or more counts support this clonotype. A single base separates this from a much larger clone, so it may be a read error. The J gene is TRBJ2-6, the V gene TRBV5-1; D possibly corresponds to TRBD1 (5 bases). There are 15 residues in the CDR3. Germline assignment: CDR1 SGHRS and CDR2 YFSETQ. The CDR3 DNA is TGCGCCAGCAGCCCGGACGGCTCTGGGGCCAACGTCCTGGCTTTC. It codes for CASSPDGSGANVLAF.

By its share, this clonotype is large. The chain recombines TRBV5-5 with TRBJ2-5, with 12 bases identical to TRBD1. The germline gives CDR1 SGHKS, CDR2 YYEKEE (reference sequence). The CDR3 length is 16 residues. Trimming removed 3 bases from V and 5 bases from J; junction bases left unmatched: 8. The CDR3 region has the DNA TGTGCCAGCAGCTCTCCGGGACAGGGGGCGGGGGAGACCCAGTACTTC. Protein sequence: CASSSPGQGAGETQYF.

This clonotype has more than one count but fewer than ten. A much bigger clone sits one base away, suggesting this may be a read error. The chain recombines TRBV7-6 with TRBJ2-1; 12 nucleotides align to TRBD2. Germline loops: CDR1 SGHVS, CDR2 FNYEAQ. With 3 bases clipped from V and 12 bases from J, the junction kept 9 bases outside the gene matches. The CDR3 length is 15 residues. CDR3: CASSLTSGRVDGQFF. The CDR3 nucleotides read TGTGCCAGCAGCTTGACTAGCGGGAGAGTCGATGGGCAGTTCTTC.

This clonotype is labeled as large. The CDR3 is CASSPEESSYNEQFF. The CDR3 coding sequence is TGCGCCAGCAGCCCCGAAGAGAGCTCCTACAATGAGCAGTTCTTC. The chain has TRBV5-1 and TRBJ2-1; D uncertain. This CDR3 has 15 residues. The germline CDR1 and CDR2 sequences are SGHRS and YFSETQ. Trimming took off 4 bases at V and 0 bases at J, with 11 bases between the two ends.

By its share, this clonotype is medium-sized (0.01 to 0.1%). A much larger clone differs from this one at a single base, so this may be a read error. This rearrangement joins TRBV4-3 to TRBJ1-1; no clear D gene. Trimming took 1 base from V and 2 from J, leaving 11 bases between them. Germline V gives CDR1 LGHNA, CDR2 YSLEER. This CDR3 spans 15 amino acids. The CDR3 here is CASSQGKAGNTEAFF. The CDR3 DNA is TGCGCCAGCAGCCAAGGTAAAGCGGGAAACACTGAAGCTTTCTTT.

Concerning this clonotype itself: One end of the junction is discordant with germline, which a read error may explain. The chain carries TRBV28 and TRBJ2-7; D possibly corresponds to TRBD1 (6 bases). Germline V lookup: CDR1 MDHEN, CDR2 SYDVKM. CDR3 length equals 12 residues. Here the CDR3 DNA reads TGTGCCAGCAGTTTCAGGGGTTACGAGCAGTGCTTC. Translating gives CASSFRGYEQCF.

Comments on this clonotype: A much larger clone is a single base away; this may be a read error. The rearrangement links TRBV27 to TRBJ2-7; D is possibly TRBD1 (6 bases). Per germline, CDR1 MNHEY and CDR2 SMNVEV (reference sequence). The CDR3 consists of 14 residues. The chain's CDR3 is CAGSTNLGHKEQYF. The CDR3 DNA reads TGTGCCGGCAGTACGAACCTGGGACATAAAGAGCAGTACTTC.

This clonotype was seen a few times. The junction departs from germline at one end; a sequencing error may be responsible. The genes are TRBV6-5 and TRBJ2-7, with D possibly being TRBD1 (6 bases). CDR1 and CDR2 (germline): MNHEY, SVGAGI. This CDR3 is built from 13 residues. The CDR3 DNA follows: TGTGTCAGCAGTACAGGACAGCACTACGAGCAGTACTTC. It encodes CVSSTGQHYEQYF.

By sample share, this clonotype is medium-sized. The chain carries TRBV19 and TRBJ2-2; D is unclear. Germline values: CDR1 LNHDA, CDR2 SQIVND (reference sequence). The CDR3 consists of 13 residues. Trimming removed 3 bases at V and 6 bases at J, with 8 bases between. The CDR3 region is CASSIAGSGELFF. The CDR3 nucleotides read TGTGCCAGTAGTATTGCCGGGTCCGGGGAGCTGTTTTTT.

This clonotype was seen ten or more times. A much larger clonotype is one base distant, so this may be a read error. The chain combines TRBV29-1 with TRBJ2-7; D gene unclear. V lost 3 bases and J lost 9, with 12 bases in between. The CDR3 extends over 11 amino acids. Germline CDR1 and CDR2: SQVTM and ANQGSEA. CDR3 in amino acids: CSVEWVHGQYF. The CDR3 region has the DNA TGCAGCGTTGAGTGGGTCCACGGGCAGTACTTC.

This clonotype was seen a handful of times. A much larger clonotype is one base distant, so this may be a read error. The J gene is TRBJ2-1, the V gene TRBV19; D remains ambiguous. Germline CDR1 and CDR2: LNHDA and SQIVND (reference sequence). CDR3 size: 11 residues. For the CDR3, the DNA is TGTACCAGTAGTATGCTAGGCGAGCAGTTCTTC. Its protein is CTSSMLGEQFF.

The table lists this clonotype with many counts. A much larger clone lies a single base off, so this may be a read error. The chain carries TRBV5-1 and TRBJ2-7; 9 bases map to TRBD1. CDR1 is SGHRS, CDR2 YFSETQ, per germline. V trimming: 0 bases; J trimming: 4 bases; junction bases outside the gene matches: 5. This CDR3 spans 15 amino acids. The CDR3 loop is CASSLGWDRVYEQYF. CDR3 nucleotide sequence: TGCGCCAGCAGCTTGGGGTGGGACAGGGTGTACGAGCAGTACTTC.

In the case of this clonotype: This may stem from a read error, because a much larger clone lies one nucleotide away. The V gene is TRBV28, the J gene TRBJ2-7, with a possible D match to TRBD1 (7 bases). This CDR3 contains 15 residues. Germline V gene sequence: CDR1 MDHEN, CDR2 SYDVKM. This CDR3 is CASSLLYQGGNERYF. In nucleotides, the CDR3 is TGTGCCAGCAGTTTACTGTACCAGGGGGGCAACGAGCGGTACTTC. Looking up the rest from reference TRBV28 and TRBJ2-7 gives the full variable domain: DVKVTQSSRYLVKRTGEKVFLECVQDMDHENMFWYRQDPGLGLRLIYFSYDVKMKEKGDIPEGYSVSREKKERFSLILESASTNQTSMYLCASSLLYQGGNERYFGPGTRLTVT.

By frequency in the sample, this clonotype is large (0.1 to 1%). The chain employs TRBV20-1 and TRBJ2-7, with a weak D call TRBD1 (5 bases). The V and J ends lost 0 bases and 5 bases respectively, with 14 bases between them. Germline assignment: CDR1 DFQATT and CDR2 SNEGSKA (reference sequence). The CDR3 runs 14 residues. The CDR3 loop is CSARDMAGFHEQYF. Here the CDR3 DNA reads TGCAGTGCTAGAGATATGGCAGGGTTCCACGAGCAGTACTTC.